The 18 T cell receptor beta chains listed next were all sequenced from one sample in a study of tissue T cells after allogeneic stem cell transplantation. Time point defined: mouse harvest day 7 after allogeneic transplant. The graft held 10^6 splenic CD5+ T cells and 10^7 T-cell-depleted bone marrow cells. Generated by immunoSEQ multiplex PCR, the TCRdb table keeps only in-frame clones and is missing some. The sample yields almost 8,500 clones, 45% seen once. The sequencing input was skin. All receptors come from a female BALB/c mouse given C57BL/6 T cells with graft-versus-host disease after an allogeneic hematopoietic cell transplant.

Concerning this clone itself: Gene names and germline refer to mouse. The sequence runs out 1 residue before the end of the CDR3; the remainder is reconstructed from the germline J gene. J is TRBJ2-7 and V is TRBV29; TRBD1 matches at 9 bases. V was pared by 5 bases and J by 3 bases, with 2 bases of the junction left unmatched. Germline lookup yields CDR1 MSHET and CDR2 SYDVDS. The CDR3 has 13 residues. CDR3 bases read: TGTGCTAGCAGTCGGACAGGGGTCTATGAACAGTAC. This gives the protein CASSRTGVYEQY. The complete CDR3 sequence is CASSRTGVYEQYF.

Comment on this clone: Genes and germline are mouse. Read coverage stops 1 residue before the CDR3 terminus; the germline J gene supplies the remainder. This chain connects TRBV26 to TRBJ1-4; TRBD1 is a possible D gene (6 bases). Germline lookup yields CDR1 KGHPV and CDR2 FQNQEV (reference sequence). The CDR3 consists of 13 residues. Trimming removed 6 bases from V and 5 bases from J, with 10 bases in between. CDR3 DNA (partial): TGTGCCAGCAGCGGGACAACAAACGAAAGATTATTT. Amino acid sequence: CASSGTTNERLF. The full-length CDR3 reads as CASSGTTNERLFF.

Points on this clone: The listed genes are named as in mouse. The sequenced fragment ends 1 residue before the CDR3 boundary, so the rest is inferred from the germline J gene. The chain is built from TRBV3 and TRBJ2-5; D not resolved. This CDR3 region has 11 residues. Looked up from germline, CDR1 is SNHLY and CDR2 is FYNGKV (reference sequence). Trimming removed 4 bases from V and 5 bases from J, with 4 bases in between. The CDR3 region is CASSSTDTQYF. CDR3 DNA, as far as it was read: TGTGCCAGCAGCTCGACAGACACCCAGTAC.

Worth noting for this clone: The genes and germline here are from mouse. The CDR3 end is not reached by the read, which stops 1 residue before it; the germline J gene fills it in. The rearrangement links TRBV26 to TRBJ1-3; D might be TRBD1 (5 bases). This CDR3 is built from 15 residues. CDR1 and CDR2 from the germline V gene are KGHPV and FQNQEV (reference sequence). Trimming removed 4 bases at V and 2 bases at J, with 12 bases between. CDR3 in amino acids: CASSPRGGTGNTLYF. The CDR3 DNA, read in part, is TGTGCCAGCAGTCCCCGGGGGGGGACTGGAAATACGCTCTAT.

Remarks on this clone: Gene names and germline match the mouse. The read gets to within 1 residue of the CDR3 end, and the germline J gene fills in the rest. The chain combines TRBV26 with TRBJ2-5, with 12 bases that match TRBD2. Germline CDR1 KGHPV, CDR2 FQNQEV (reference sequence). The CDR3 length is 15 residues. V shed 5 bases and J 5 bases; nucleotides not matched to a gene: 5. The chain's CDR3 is CASSRGLGGADTQYF. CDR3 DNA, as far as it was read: TGTGCCAGCAGTAGGGGACTGGGGGGTGCAGACACCCAGTAC.

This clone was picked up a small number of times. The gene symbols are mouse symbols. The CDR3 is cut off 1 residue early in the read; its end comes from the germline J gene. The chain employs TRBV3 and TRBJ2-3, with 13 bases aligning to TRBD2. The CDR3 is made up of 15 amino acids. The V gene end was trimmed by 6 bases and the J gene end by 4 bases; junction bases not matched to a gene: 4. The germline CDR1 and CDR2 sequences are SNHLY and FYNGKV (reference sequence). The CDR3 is CASRSGLGGTETLYF. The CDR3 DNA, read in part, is TGTGCCAGCAGGTCGGGACTGGGGGGGACAGAAACGCTGTAT.

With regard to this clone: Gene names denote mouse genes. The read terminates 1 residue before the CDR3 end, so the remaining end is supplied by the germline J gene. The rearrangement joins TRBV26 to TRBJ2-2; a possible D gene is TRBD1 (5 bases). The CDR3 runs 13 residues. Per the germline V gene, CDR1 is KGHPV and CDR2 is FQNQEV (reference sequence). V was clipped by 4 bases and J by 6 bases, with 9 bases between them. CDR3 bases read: TGTGCCAGCAGTCGACAGAAGCCCGGGCAGCTCTAC. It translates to CASSRQKPGQLY. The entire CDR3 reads CASSRQKPGQLYF.

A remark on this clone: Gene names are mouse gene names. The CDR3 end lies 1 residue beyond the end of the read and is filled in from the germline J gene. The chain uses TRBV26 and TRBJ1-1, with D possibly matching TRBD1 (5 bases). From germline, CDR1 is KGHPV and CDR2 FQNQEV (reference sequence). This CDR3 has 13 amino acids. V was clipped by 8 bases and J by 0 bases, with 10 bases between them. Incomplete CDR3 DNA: TGTGCCAGCCTCCGGACAACAAACACAGAAGTCTTC. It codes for CASLRTTNTEVF. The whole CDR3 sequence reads CASLRTTNTEVFF.

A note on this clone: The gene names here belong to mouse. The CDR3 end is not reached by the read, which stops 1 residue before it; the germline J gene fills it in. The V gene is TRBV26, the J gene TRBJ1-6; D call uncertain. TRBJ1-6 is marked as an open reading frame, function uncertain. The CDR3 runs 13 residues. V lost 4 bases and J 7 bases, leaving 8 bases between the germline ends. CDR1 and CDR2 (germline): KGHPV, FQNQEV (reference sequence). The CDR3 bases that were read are TGTGCCAGCAGTCGTCTACGGAATTCGCCCCTCTAC. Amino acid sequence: CASSRLRNSPLY. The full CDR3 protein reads CASSRLRNSPLYF.

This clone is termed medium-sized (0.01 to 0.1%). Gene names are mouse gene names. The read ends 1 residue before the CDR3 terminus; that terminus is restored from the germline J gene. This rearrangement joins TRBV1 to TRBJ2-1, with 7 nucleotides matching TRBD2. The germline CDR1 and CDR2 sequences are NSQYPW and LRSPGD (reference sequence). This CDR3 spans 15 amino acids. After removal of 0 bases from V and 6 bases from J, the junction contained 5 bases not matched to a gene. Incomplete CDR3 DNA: TGCACCTGCAGTGCAGATTCCTGGGGGATTGCTGAGCAGTTC. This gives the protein CTCSADSWGIAEQF. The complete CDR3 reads CTCSADSWGIAEQFF.

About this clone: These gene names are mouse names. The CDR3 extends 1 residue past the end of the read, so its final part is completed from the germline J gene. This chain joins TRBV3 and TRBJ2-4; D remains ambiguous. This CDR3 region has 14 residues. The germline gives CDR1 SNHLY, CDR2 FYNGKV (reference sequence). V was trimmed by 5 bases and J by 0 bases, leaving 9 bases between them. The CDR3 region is CASSPLASQNTLYF. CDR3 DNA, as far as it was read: TGTGCCAGCAGCCCCTTAGCTAGTCAAAACACCTTGTAC.

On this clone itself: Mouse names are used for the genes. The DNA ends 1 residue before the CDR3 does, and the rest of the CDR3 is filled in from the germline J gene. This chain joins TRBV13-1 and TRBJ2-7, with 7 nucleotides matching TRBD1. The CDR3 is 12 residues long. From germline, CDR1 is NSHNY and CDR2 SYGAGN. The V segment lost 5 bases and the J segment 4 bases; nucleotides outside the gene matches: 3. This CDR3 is CASSRDSYEQYF. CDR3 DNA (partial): TGTGCCAGCAGCCGGGACAGTTATGAACAGTAC.

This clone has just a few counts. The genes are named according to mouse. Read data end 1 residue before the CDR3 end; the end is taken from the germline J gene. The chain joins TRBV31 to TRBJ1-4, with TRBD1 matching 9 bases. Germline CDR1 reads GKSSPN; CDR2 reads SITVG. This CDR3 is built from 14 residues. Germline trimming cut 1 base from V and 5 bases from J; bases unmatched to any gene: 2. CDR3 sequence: CAWSRTGENERLFF. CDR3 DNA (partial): TGTGCCTGGAGTCGGACAGGGGAGAACGAAAGATTATTT.

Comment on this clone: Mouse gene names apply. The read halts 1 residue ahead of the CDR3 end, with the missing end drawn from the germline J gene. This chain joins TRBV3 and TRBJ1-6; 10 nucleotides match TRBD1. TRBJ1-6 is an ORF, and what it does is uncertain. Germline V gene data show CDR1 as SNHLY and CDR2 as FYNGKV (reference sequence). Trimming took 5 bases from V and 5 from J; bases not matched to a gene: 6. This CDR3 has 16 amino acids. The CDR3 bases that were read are TGTGCCAGCAGCCTTCGGGACAGGGGAAATAATTCGCCCCTCTAC. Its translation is CASSLRDRGNNSPLY. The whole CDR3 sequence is CASSLRDRGNNSPLYF.

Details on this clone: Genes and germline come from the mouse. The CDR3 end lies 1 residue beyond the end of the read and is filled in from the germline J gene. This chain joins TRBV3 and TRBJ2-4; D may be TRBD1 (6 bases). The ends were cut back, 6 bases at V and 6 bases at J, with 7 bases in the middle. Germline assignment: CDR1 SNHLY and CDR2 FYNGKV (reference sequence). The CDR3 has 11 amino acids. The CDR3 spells CASSTGNTLYF. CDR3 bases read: TGTGCCAGCAGTACAGGGAACACCTTGTAC.

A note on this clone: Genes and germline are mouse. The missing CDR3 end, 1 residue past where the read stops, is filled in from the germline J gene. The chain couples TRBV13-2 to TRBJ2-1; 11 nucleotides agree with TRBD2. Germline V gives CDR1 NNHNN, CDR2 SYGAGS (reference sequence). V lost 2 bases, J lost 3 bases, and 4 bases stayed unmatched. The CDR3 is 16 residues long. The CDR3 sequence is CASGERTGGLYAEQFF. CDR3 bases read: TGTGCCAGCGGTGAGAGGACTGGGGGGCTCTATGCTGAGCAGTTC.

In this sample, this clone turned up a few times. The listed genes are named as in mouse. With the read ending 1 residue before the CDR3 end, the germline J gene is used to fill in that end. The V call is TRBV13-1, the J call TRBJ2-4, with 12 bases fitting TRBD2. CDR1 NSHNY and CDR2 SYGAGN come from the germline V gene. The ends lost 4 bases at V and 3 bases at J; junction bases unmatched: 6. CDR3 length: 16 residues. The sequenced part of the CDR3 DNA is TGTGCCAGCAGTAGGGGACTGGGGGGCGGGCAAAACACCTTGTAC. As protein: CASSRGLGGGQNTLY. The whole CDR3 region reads CASSRGLGGGQNTLYF.

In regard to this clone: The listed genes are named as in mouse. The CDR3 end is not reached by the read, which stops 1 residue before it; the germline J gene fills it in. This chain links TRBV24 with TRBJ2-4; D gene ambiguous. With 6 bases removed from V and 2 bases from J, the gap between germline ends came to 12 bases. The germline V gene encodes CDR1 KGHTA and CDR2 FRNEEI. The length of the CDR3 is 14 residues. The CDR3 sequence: CASRPLTIQNTLYF. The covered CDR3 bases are TGTGCCAGCAGGCCTCTGACAATTCAAAACACCTTGTAC.